This T cell receptor beta chain comes out of a study of T cells in localized non-small cell lung cancer. Study-level results: Tumor trailed uninvolved adjacent lung in T cell clonality, which peaked there. Heterogeneity stays possible, as sequencing covered only one tumor region. An association was observed between higher blood T cell density and longer overall survival. The appearance of a median roughly 56 of the top 100 tumor clones was seen in adjacent lung.

The count of this clone is one. No antigen is known for it. The CDR3 has 17 amino acids. CDR1 and CDR2 from the germline V gene are LNHDA and SQIVND (reference sequence). V was pared by 3 bases and J by 1 base, with 6 bases of the junction left unmatched. The table came from immunoSEQ multiplex PCR; TCRdb's copy has only in-frame clones and leaves some out. The repertoire includes 30,000 or so clones, approximately 88% of them detected once, and under 5.5% sits in the top ten. This material consisted of peripheral blood mononuclear cells, taken before any cancer treatment. The TCR was taken from a woman aged 35-75 years with stage III lung adenocarcinoma. V gene TRBV19 combines with J gene TRBJ2-6, with 7 bases aligning to TRBD2. The CDR3 region is CASSIKFGGSGANVLTF. Here the CDR3 DNA reads TGTGCCAGTAGTATTAAGTTCGGGGGGTCTGGGGCCAACGTCCTGACTTTC.